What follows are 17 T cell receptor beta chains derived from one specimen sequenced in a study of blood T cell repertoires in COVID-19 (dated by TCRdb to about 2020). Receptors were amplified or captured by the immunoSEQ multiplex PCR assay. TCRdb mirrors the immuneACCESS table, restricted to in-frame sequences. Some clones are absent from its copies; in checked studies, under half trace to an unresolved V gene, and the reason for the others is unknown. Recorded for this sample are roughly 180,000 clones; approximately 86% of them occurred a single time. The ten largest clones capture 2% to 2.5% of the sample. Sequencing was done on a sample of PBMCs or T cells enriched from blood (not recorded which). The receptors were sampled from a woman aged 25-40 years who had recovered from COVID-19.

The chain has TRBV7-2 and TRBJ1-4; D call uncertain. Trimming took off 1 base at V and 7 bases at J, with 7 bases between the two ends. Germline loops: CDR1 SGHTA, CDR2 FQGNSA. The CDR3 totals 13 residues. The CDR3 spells CASSLVLREKLFF. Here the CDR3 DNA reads TGTGCCAGCAGCTTAGTTTTGCGTGAAAAACTGTTTTTT.

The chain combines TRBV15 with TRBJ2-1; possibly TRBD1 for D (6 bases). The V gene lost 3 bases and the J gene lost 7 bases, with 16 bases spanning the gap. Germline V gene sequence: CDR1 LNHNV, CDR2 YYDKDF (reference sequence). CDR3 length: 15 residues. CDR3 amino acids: CATSSERSRGNEQFF. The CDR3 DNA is TGTGCCACCAGCAGTGAGCGATCTAGGGGGAATGAGCAGTTCTTC. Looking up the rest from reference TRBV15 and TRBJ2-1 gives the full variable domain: DAMVIQNPRYQVTQFGKPVTLSCSQTLNHNVMYWYQQKSSQAPKLLFHYYDKDFNNEADTPDNFQSRRPNTSFCFLDIRSPGLGDTAMYLCATSSERSRGNEQFFGPGTRLTVL.

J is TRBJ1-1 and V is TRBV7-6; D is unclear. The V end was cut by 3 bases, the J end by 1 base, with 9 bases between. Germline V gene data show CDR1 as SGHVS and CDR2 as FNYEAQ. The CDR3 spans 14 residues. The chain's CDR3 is CASSLTIWNTEAFF. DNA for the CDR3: TGTGCCAGCAGCTTGACAATTTGGAACACTGAAGCTTTCTTT.

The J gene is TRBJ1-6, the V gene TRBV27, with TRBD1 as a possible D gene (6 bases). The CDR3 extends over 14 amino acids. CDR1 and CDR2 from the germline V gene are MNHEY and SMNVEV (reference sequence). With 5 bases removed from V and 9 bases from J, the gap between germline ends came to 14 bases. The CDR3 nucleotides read TGTGCCAGCAGTCTCCGACAAGGGGGTTCACCCCTCCACTTT. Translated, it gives CASSLRQGGSPLHF.

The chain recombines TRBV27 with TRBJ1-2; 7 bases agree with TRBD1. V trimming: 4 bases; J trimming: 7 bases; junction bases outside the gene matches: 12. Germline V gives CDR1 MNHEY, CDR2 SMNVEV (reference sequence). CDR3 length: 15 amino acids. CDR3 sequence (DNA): TGTGCCAGCAGTTCCCTCTCAGGGGGAAAGAGTGGCTACACCTTC. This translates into CASSSLSGGKSGYTF.

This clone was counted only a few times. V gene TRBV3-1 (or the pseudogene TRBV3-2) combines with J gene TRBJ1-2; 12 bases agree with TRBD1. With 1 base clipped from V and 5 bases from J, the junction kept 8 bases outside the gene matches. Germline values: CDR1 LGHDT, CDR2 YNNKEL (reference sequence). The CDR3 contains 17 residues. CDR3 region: CASSQVGTGGRGYGYTF. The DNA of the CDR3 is TGTGCCAGCAGCCAAGTTGGGACAGGGGGCAGGGGGTATGGCTACACCTTC.

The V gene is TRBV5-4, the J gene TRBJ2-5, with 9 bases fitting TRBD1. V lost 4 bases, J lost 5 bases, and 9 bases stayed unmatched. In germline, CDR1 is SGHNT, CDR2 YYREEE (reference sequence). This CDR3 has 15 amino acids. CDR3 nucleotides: TGTGCCAGCAGCCCCAAGGGACAGGGTCATGAGACCCAGTACTTC. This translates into CASSPKGQGHETQYF.

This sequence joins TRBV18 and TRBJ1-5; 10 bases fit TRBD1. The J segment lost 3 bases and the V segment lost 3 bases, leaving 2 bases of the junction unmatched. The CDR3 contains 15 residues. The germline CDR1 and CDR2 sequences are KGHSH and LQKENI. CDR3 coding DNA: TGTGCCAGCTCACCGGGACAGGGGTTCAATCAGCCCCAGCATTTT. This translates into CASSPGQGFNQPQHF. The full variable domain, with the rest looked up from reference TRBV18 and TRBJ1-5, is NAGVMQNPRHLVRRRGQEARLRCSPMKGHSHVYWYRQLPEEGLKFMVYLQKENIIDESGMPKERFSAEFPKEGPSILRIQQVVRGDSAAYFCASSPGQGFNQPQHFGDGTRLSIL.

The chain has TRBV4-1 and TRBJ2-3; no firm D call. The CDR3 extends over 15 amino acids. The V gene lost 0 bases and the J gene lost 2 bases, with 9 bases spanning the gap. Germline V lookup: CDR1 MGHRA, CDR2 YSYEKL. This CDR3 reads CASSQDFVPTDTQYF. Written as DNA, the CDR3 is TGCGCCAGCAGCCAAGATTTCGTCCCCACAGATACGCAGTATTTT.

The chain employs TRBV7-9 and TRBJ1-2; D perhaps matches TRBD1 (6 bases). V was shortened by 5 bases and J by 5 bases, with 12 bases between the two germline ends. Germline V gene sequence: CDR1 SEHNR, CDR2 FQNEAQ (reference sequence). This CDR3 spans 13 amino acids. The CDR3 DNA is TGTGCCAGCAGCCCCGGACAGCTTTATGGCTACACCTTC. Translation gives CASSPGQLYGYTF.

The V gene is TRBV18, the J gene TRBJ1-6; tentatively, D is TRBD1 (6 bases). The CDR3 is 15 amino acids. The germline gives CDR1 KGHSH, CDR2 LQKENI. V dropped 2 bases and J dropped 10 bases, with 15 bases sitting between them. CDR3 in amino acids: CASSPNREVSSPLHF. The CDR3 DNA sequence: TGTGCCAGCTCACCAAACAGGGAAGTAAGCTCACCCCTCCACTTT.

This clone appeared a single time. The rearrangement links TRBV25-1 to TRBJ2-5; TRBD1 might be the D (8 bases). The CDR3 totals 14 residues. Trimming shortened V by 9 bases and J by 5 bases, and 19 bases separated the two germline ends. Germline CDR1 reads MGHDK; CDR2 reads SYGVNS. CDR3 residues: CASRGAGGSETQYF. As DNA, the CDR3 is TGTGCCAGTCGGGGGGCAGGGGGCTCGGAGACCCAGTACTTC.

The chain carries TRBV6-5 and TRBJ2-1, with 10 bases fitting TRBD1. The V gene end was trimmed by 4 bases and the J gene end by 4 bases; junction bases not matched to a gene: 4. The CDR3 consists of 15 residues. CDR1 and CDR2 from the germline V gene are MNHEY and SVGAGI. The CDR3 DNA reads TGTGCCAGCAGTTCCGGGACAGGGGTTTACAATGAGCAGTTCTTC. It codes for CASSSGTGVYNEQFF.

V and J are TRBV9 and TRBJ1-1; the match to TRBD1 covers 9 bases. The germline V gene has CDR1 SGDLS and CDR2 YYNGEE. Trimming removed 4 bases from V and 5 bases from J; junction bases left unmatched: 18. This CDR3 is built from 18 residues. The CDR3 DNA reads TGTGCCAGCAGCCCCACCGGGACAGGGCTGTTCTTAGGGACTGAAGCTTTCTTT. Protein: CASSPTGTGLFLGTEAFF.

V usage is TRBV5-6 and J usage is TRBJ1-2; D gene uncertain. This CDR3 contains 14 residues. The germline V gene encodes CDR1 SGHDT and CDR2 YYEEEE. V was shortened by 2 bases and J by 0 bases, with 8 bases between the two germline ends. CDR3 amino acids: CASSLRHANYGYTF. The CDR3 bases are TGTGCCAGCAGCTTACGACACGCTAACTATGGCTACACCTTC.

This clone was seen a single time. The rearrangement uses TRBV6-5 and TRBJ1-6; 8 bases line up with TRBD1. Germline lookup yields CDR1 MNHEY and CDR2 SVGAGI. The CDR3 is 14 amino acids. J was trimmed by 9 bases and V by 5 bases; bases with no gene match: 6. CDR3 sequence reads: CASSPGTGGSPLHF. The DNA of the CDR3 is TGTGCCAGCAGTCCCGGGACAGGTGGTTCACCCCTCCACTTT.

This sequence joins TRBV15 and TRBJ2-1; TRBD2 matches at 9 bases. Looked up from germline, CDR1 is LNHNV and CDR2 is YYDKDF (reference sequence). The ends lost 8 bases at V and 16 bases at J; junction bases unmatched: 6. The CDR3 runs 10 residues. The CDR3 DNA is TGTGCCACCGGGACTAGCCGGATCTTCTTC. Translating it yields CATGTSRIFF.